The sequence of this TCR beta chain was determined in a study of T cells in Graves' hyperthyroidism and ophthalmopathy. Study information: It was at initial diagnosis, before any treatment, that peripheral blood was collected.

CDR1 and CDR2 (germline): SEHNR, FQNEAQ (reference sequence). This CDR3 contains 15 residues. V lost 5 bases and J 0 bases, leaving 13 bases between the germline ends. This clonotype was seen only a few times. The CDR3 regions of TCR beta were amplified from RNA transcripts. The HTBI set primed first-round TCR CDR3 RT-PCR. TCRdb reprocessed the multiplex PCR reads with MiXCR, giving one entry per CDR3 protein. The data contain around 340,000 distinct CDR3 sequences, about 15% of them seen just once; the ten biggest clones take up around 24%. Those patients with uncontrolled infection, other autoimmune disease, pregnancy or lactation were excluded. Every diagnosis used clinical symptoms, serum thyroxine and TRAb, thyroid ultrasound and orbital computed tomography.

The sequence was collected from a woman in her thirties with Graves' hyperthyroidism. This chain connects TRBV7-9 to TRBJ2-5; D uncertain. Sample: blood. The CDR3 here is CASSPSGVYQETQYF. The CDR3 region has the DNA TGTGCCAGCAGCCCGAGTGGGGTGTACCAAGAGACCCAGTACTTC.